The clone carrying this T cell receptor beta chain has only a few counts. Its antigen remains unidentified. This CDR3 spans 15 amino acids. The germline V gene encodes CDR1 MGHDK and CDR2 SYGVNS. With 6 bases removed from V and 6 bases from J, the gap between germline ends came to 17 bases. This sample stems from a study of Graves' ophthalmopathy and Graves' hyperthyroidism. Overall study: Untreated patients at initial diagnosis provided peripheral blood.

Amplified material comprised TCR beta CDR3 regions derived from RNA transcripts. HTBI-primed first-round RT-PCR preceded second-round multiplex PCR. TCRdb reprocessed the multiplex PCR reads with MiXCR, giving one entry per CDR3 protein. Of approximately 500,000 distinct CDR3 sequences listed, about an eighth are singletons. Pregnancy or lactation, uncontrolled infections and other autoimmune diseases were grounds for excluding patients. Whole-study results and caveats: Also, most clonotypes expanded in the thyroid above 0.001 frequency appeared in blood.

The chain joins TRBV25-1 to TRBJ2-2; D is perhaps TRBD2 (5 bases). This TCR was sampled from a woman in her thirties with Graves' ophthalmopathy. Source material: blood. The CDR3 here is CASSPRARVSGELFF. The CDR3 DNA follows: TGTGCCAGCAGCCCCCGAGCGAGGGTCTCCGGGGAGCTGTTTTTT.